Following are 15 T cell receptor beta chains from one sample sequenced in a study of circulating CD8 cells and anti-PD-1 response in melanoma. Live CD3+CD8+TCRalphabeta+ cells were sorted into four subsets by PD-1 and/or TIGIT. Using approximately 15 ng of total RNA, TCR libraries were made with the QIAseq Immune Repertoire TCR panel. Using its own MiXCR run on the reads, TCRdb lists one record per CDR3 protein. The table shows some 370 distinct CDR3 sequences, with about 8.9% occurring only once. The sequencing used CD8+ T cells from PBMCs, collected at baseline or after one month of anti-PD-1 therapy (not recorded which). The receptors stem from a human donor with melanoma.

This clonotype is large by share. The CDR3 reads CSALDYAGTNTEAFF. CDR3 in DNA: TGCAGTGCATTAGATTACGCCGGAACGAACACTGAAGCTTTCTTT. This chain connects TRBV20-1 to TRBJ1-1; no clear D. CDR1 and CDR2 (germline): DFQATT, SNEGSKA (reference sequence). The V and J ends lost 6 bases and 1 base respectively, with 18 bases between them. The CDR3 is made up of 15 amino acids.

This clonotype is large. The CDR3 loop is CASSPQGSRLGEQYF. CDR3 bases: TGTGCCAGCAGTCCACAGGGGAGTAGGTTAGGAGAGCAGTACTTC. The chain has TRBV27 and TRBJ2-7; the match to TRBD1 covers 7 bases. With V trimmed by 5 bases and J by 7 bases, 14 bases remained unmatched. Germline V gives CDR1 MNHEY, CDR2 SMNVEV (reference sequence). CDR3 size: 15 residues.

By share of the sample, this clonotype is large. The chain employs TRBV11-2 and TRBJ2-1, with D possibly matching TRBD2 (6 bases). Deletions cut 6 bases from V and 9 bases from J, with 18 bases between. The CDR3 is 14 residues long. Germline V CDR1 and CDR2: SGHAT, FQNNGV. CDR3 residues: CASRVVGGMFEQFF. DNA for the CDR3: TGTGCCAGCAGGGTCGTGGGAGGTATGTTTGAGCAGTTCTTC.

This clonotype has more than one count but fewer than ten. A much larger clone sits a single nucleotide away, making a read error possible. No DNA is shown, since the ends of the CDR3 on it are uncertain; the CDR3 is the one TCRdb lists. CDR3: CASSFGSGNTEAVF. The rearrangement links TRBV12-3 or TRBV12-4 to TRBJ1-1. A total of 14 residues make up the CDR3, ends included.

This clonotype is termed large. V and J are TRBV19 and TRBJ2-6, with D perhaps matching TRBD1 (6 bases). Germline-derived CDR1 and CDR2 are LNHDA and SQIVND (reference sequence). Trimming cost V 1 base and J 0 bases, with 16 bases left between them. The CDR3 extends over 19 amino acids. For the CDR3, the DNA is TGTGCCAGTAGTATAGGGTTACAGGGCACGCTCTCTGGGGCCAACGTCCTGACTTTC. Protein sequence: CASSIGLQGTLSGANVLTF.

This clonotype rates as large (0.1 to 1%). The V gene is TRBV28, the J gene TRBJ2-2, with D hard to call. Germline CDR1 is MDHEN and CDR2 is SYDVKM. The germline V and J ends were trimmed by 2 bases and 1 base, with 2 bases remaining between them. The CDR3 contains 13 residues. The CDR3 here is CASSLMNTGELFF. DNA of the CDR3: TGTGCCAGCAGTTTAATGAACACCGGGGAGCTGTTTTTT. Full variable domain (rest looked up from reference TRBV28 and TRBJ2-2): DVKVTQSSRYLVKRTGEKVFLECVQDMDHENMFWYRQDPGLGLRLIYFSYDVKMKEKGDIPEGYSVSREKKERFSLILESASTNQTSMYLCASSLMNTGELFFGEGSRLTVL.

By sample share, this clonotype is large (0.1 to 1%). The chain's CDR3 is CASSIGTAKNIQYF. The CDR3 nucleotides are TGTGCCAGTAGTATAGGTACAGCCAAAAACATTCAGTACTTC. V gene TRBV19 combines with J gene TRBJ2-4; D is undetermined. This CDR3 is built from 14 residues. V was cut by 1 base and J by 0 bases, with 4 bases left in between. The germline V gene has CDR1 LNHDA and CDR2 SQIVND (reference sequence). Filled out from reference TRBV19 and TRBJ2-4, the complete variable domain reads DGGITQSPKYLFRKEGQNVTLSCEQNLNHDAMYWYRQDPGQGLRLIYYSQIVNDFQKGDIAEGYSVSREKKESFPLTVTSAQKNPTAFYLCASSIGTAKNIQYFGAGTRLSVL.

This clonotype is large in the sample. The rearrangement links TRBV29-1 to TRBJ1-1, with D maybe TRBD1 (6 bases). Germline V lookup: CDR1 SQVTM, CDR2 ANQGSEA. The CDR3 totals 13 residues. V gave up 3 bases and J gave up 1 base, with 9 bases separating them. The CDR3 sequence is CSVDRGPNTEAFF. The CDR3 bases are TGCAGCGTTGACAGGGGACCGAACACTGAAGCTTTCTTT. Full variable domain (missing parts from reference TRBV29-1 and TRBJ1-1): SAVISQKPSRDICQRGTSLTIQCQVDSQVTMMFWYRQQPGQSLTLIATANQGSEATYESGFVIDKFPISRPNLTFSTLTVSNMSPEDSSIYLCSVDRGPNTEAFFGQGTRLTVV.

J is TRBJ2-7 and V is TRBV7-2, with 9 bases that match TRBD2. Germline V gives CDR1 SGHTA, CDR2 FQGNSA. Losses at the gene ends were 6 bases for V and 7 bases for J; bases not matched to a gene: 16. This CDR3 is 16 amino acids long. DNA for the CDR3: TGTGCCAGCAGGTTACATTCCCTAGCGGGGAACTATGAGCAGTACTTC. This gives the protein CASRLHSLAGNYEQYF.

This clonotype counts as large. The V gene is TRBV5-8, the J gene TRBJ1-1; 7 nucleotides align to TRBD1. CDR3 length: 16 residues. With 4 bases clipped from V and 0 bases from J, the junction kept 9 bases outside the gene matches. Germline lookup yields CDR1 SGHTS and CDR2 YDEGEE. The CDR3 coding sequence is TGTGCCAGCAGCATCGACAGGGAAACCATGAACACTGAAGCTTTCTTT. Protein sequence: CASSIDRETMNTEAFF.

This clonotype rates as large. The V call is TRBV27, the J call TRBJ2-7; D not certain. Looked up from germline, CDR1 is MNHEY and CDR2 is SMNVEV (reference sequence). Trimming shortened V by 2 bases and J by 0 bases, and 14 bases separated the two germline ends. The CDR3 is 16 residues long. The DNA of the CDR3 is TGTGCCAGCAGTTTAGTTGGAATCCTGAGCTCCTACGAGCAGTACTTC. Amino acid sequence: CASSLVGILSSYEQYF.

This clonotype came up a few times. The chain links TRBV19 to TRBJ1-5; 10 bases fit TRBD1. CDR3 length equals 17 residues. Per germline, CDR1 LNHDA and CDR2 SQIVND (reference sequence). Trimming took 6 bases from V and 7 from J; bases not matched to a gene: 15. The CDR3 protein is CASSYRSGTGEPQPQHF. The CDR3 DNA sequence: TGTGCCAGTAGCTACCGATCCGGGACAGGGGAACCCCAGCCCCAGCATTTT.

On this clonotype: One base away lies a much larger clone, so this may be a sequencing read error. Here the CDR3 reads CASGGTRDSYNEQFF. CDR3 bases: TGTGCCAGCGGGGGGACTAGAGACTCCTACAATGAGCAGTTTTTC. V is TRBV2 and J is TRBJ2-1; 8 nucleotides match TRBD2. The CDR3 contains 15 residues. Per the germline V gene, CDR1 is SNHLY and CDR2 is FYNNEI. Together with reference TRBV2 and TRBJ2-1, the CDR3 gives the full variable domain: EPEVTQTPSHQVTQMGQEVILRCVPISNHLYFYWYRQILGQKVEFLVSFYNNEISEKSEIFDDQFSVERPDGSNFTLKIRSTKLEDSAMYFCASGGTRDSYNEQFFGPGTRLTVL.

In its sample, this clonotype ranks as large (0.1 to 1%). The V gene is TRBV20-1, the J gene TRBJ1-1; perhaps TRBD1 as D (5 bases). The CDR3 consists of 13 residues. Germline-derived CDR1 and CDR2 are DFQATT and SNEGSKA (reference sequence). V was clipped by 1 base and J by 3 bases, with 9 bases between them. The CDR3 DNA follows: TGCAGTGCTAGAGGGCAGGGACACACTGAAGCTTTCTTT. Its translation: CSARGQGHTEAFF.

In its sample, this clonotype ranks as large (0.1 to 1%). The chain is built from TRBV29-1 and TRBJ2-2; D may match TRBD1 or TRBD2 (6 bases each). V was pared by 4 bases and J by 7 bases, with 10 bases between. This CDR3 is built from 12 residues. The germline V gene has CDR1 SQVTM and CDR2 ANQGSEA. CDR3 DNA sequence: TGCAGCGTTGTCGGGGGCGGCGGGGAGCTGTTTTTT. Amino acids: CSVVGGGGELFF.